Listed below are T cell receptor beta chains from one sample, sequenced in a study of prognosis after radiotherapy for stage I lung cancer. A single record per CDR3 protein comes from TCRdb applying MiXCR to the multiplex PCR reads. The sample shows 50,000 to 75,000 distinct CDR3 sequences, around 27% of them seen only once. The specimen was PBMCs, collected before or after stereotactic body radiation therapy (not recorded which). The receptors derive from a donor aged 50 or older with non-small cell lung cancer. CDR3s include the opening cysteine and the closing phenylalanine or tryptophan. Each record gives: J gene, V gene, D gene, clone size, CDR3 protein, CDR3 DNA. A D gene is named only where the DNA matches it firmly. Only some rows state a clone size, as once, few, many or a class for expanded clones.

j_gene: TRBJ1-5; v_gene: TRBV10-2; d_gene: -; abundance: many; CDR3aa: CASTGRSNQPQHF; CDR3nt: TGCGCCAGCACCGGACGTAGCAATCAGCCCCAGCATTTT
j_gene: TRBJ1-1; v_gene: TRBV7-8; d_gene: -; abundance: many; CDR3aa: CASSWVNTEAFF; CDR3nt: TGTGCCAGCAGCTGGGTGAACACTGAAGCTTTCTTT
j_gene: TRBJ1-5; v_gene: TRBV6-2/TRBV6-3; d_gene: -; abundance: many; CDR3aa: CASSGGMNQPQHF; CDR3nt: TGTGCCAGCAGTGGGGGCATGAATCAGCCCCAGCATTTT
j_gene: TRBJ1-1; v_gene: TRBV10-2; d_gene: -; abundance: many; CDR3aa: CASSATNMNTEAFF; CDR3nt: TGCGCCAGCAGTGCGACAAATATGAACACTGAAGCTTTCTTT
j_gene: TRBJ1-5; v_gene: TRBV7-2; d_gene: -; abundance: -; CDR3aa: CASSLNGVGSNQPQHF; CDR3nt: TGTGCCAGCAGCTTGAACGGGGTAGGTAGCAATCAGCCCCAGCATTTT
j_gene: TRBJ2-7; v_gene: TRBV11-2; d_gene: TRBD1; abundance: many; CDR3aa: CASSPKGTGGPEFYEQYF; CDR3nt: TGTGCCAGCAGCCCAAAGGGAACAGGGGGCCCCGAATTCTACGAGCAGTACTTC
j_gene: TRBJ1-3; v_gene: TRBV4-1; d_gene: -; abundance: many; CDR3aa: CASSQDWAGANTIYF; CDR3nt: TGCGCCAGCAGCCAAGACTGGGCAGGGGCAAACACCATATATTTT
j_gene: TRBJ1-2; v_gene: TRBV6-1; d_gene: TRBD1; abundance: many; CDR3aa: CASRGTANYGYTF; CDR3nt: TGTGCCAGCAGGGGGACAGCTAACTATGGCTACACCTTC
j_gene: TRBJ2-2; v_gene: TRBV6-1; d_gene: TRBD1; abundance: many; CDR3aa: CASNDRVNTGELFF; CDR3nt: TGTGCCAGCAATGACAGGGTTAACACCGGGGAGCTGTTTTTT
j_gene: TRBJ2-5; v_gene: TRBV5-1; d_gene: -; abundance: many; CDR3aa: CASSPATSRRETQYF; CDR3nt: TGCGCCAGCAGCCCCGCAACTAGCCGGAGGGAGACCCAGTACTTC
j_gene: TRBJ2-7; v_gene: TRBV6-1; d_gene: TRBD2; abundance: many; CDR3aa: CASSPRLGLAGGYEQYF; CDR3nt: TGTGCCAGCAGTCCCCGCCTAGGACTAGCGGGGGGATACGAGCAGTACTTC
j_gene: TRBJ2-2; v_gene: TRBV5-4; d_gene: -; abundance: -; CDR3aa: CASSLAAGRGCTGELFF; CDR3nt: TGTGCCAGCAGCTTGGCGGCAGGGCGTGGGTGCACCGGGGAGCTGTTTTTT
j_gene: TRBJ1-4; v_gene: TRBV6-2/TRBV6-3; d_gene: TRBD1; abundance: many; CDR3aa: CASSRGRGPGEKLFF; CDR3nt: TGTGCCAGCAGTAGAGGGAGGGGGCCTGGAGAAAAACTGTTTTTT
j_gene: TRBJ2-2; v_gene: TRBV5-1; d_gene: TRBD1; abundance: many; CDR3aa: CASNPPGQGADLNTGELFF; CDR3nt: TGCGCCAGCAACCCACCGGGACAGGGGGCCGATCTGAACACCGGGGAGCTGTTTTTT
j_gene: TRBJ2-2; v_gene: TRBV6-2/TRBV6-3; d_gene: -; abundance: -; CDR3aa: CDTDRMGGTGELFF; CDR3nt: TGTGACACCGACAGAATGGGTGGCACCGGGGAGCTGTTTTTT
j_gene: TRBJ1-5; v_gene: TRBV30; d_gene: -; abundance: many; CDR3aa: CAWSLQGVRQPQHF; CDR3nt: TGTGCCTGGAGCTTACAGGGTGTCCGCCAGCCCCAGCATTTT
j_gene: TRBJ1-4; v_gene: TRBV5-5; d_gene: -; abundance: many; CDR3aa: CASSPTRTTNEKLFF; CDR3nt: TGTGCCAGCAGCCCAACAAGGACAACTAATGAAAAACTGTTTTTT
j_gene: TRBJ1-2; v_gene: TRBV30; d_gene: -; abundance: many; CDR3aa: CAWMPPYVYGYTF; CDR3nt: TGTGCCTGGATGCCTCCGTATGTCTATGGCTACACCTTC
j_gene: TRBJ2-2; v_gene: TRBV5-4; d_gene: -; abundance: many; CDR3aa: CASSLAGGGRGTGELFF; CDR3nt: TGTGCCAGCAGCTTGGCCGGTGGTGGCCGGGGCACCGGGGAGCTGTTTTTT
j_gene: TRBJ2-3; v_gene: TRBV6-4; d_gene: -; abundance: many; CDR3aa: CASSDAKPVSALTDTQYF; CDR3nt: TGTGCCAGCAGTGACGCAAAACCAGTTTCCGCGCTCACAGATACGCAGTATTTT
j_gene: TRBJ1-1; v_gene: TRBV5-1; d_gene: -; abundance: many; CDR3aa: CASSLRGGETEAFF; CDR3nt: TGCGCCAGCAGCTTGAGAGGGGGAGAAACTGAAGCTTTCTTT
j_gene: TRBJ2-5; v_gene: TRBV3-1; d_gene: -; abundance: many; CDR3aa: CASSHGTRENGETQYF; CDR3nt: TGTGCCAGCAGCCATGGTACCAGGGAAAACGGAGAGACCCAGTACTTC
j_gene: TRBJ2-2; v_gene: TRBV7-8; d_gene: -; abundance: many; CDR3aa: CASSLMVGSTGELFF; CDR3nt: TGTGCCAGCAGCTTAATGGTCGGATCCACCGGGGAGCTGTTTTTT
j_gene: TRBJ2-7; v_gene: TRBV7-2; d_gene: -; abundance: -; CDR3aa: CSSSWGSGTGFSEQYF; CDR3nt: TGTTCCAGCAGCTGGGGCTCCGGAACAGGGTTCTCCGAGCAGTACTTC
j_gene: TRBJ2-5; v_gene: TRBV6-9; d_gene: -; abundance: many; CDR3aa: CASSYLQGRGETQYF; CDR3nt: TGTGCCAGCAGTTACTTGCAGGGGAGAGGAGAGACCCAGTACTTC
j_gene: TRBJ1-6; v_gene: TRBV4-3; d_gene: -; abundance: many; CDR3aa: CASSQDRPGNNSPLHF; CDR3nt: TGCGCCAGCAGCCAAGATAGGCCAGGGAATAATTCACCCCTCCACTTT
j_gene: TRBJ2-3; v_gene: TRBV12-5; d_gene: -; abundance: many; CDR3aa: CASGLSEADTQYF; CDR3nt: TGTGCTAGTGGTTTGTCCGAGGCAGATACGCAGTATTTT
j_gene: TRBJ1-1; v_gene: TRBV6-2/TRBV6-3; d_gene: -; abundance: few; CDR3aa: CASRFLGGGEAFF; CDR3nt: TGTGCCAGCAGGTTCCTTGGAGGGGGTGAGGCTTTCTTT
j_gene: TRBJ1-2; v_gene: TRBV29-1; d_gene: -; abundance: many; CDR3aa: CSVGQDGGYTF; CDR3nt: TGCAGCGTTGGCCAGGATGGCGGCTACACCTTC
j_gene: TRBJ1-2; v_gene: TRBV24-1; d_gene: -; abundance: -; CDR3aa: CDFRLWGNYGYTF; CDR3nt: TGTGACTTTAGGCTTTGGGGGAACTATGGCTACACCTTC
j_gene: TRBJ2-1; v_gene: TRBV5-1; d_gene: -; abundance: many; CDR3aa: CASSLRASAYNEQFF; CDR3nt: TGCGCCAGCAGCTTGAGGGCTAGCGCCTACAATGAGCAGTTCTTC
j_gene: TRBJ2-7; v_gene: TRBV20-1; d_gene: TRBD2; abundance: many; CDR3aa: CSARDWGGSAYEQYF; CDR3nt: TGCAGTGCTAGAGATTGGGGGGGTTCGGCCTACGAGCAGTACTTC
j_gene: TRBJ2-3; v_gene: TRBV6-2/TRBV6-3; d_gene: TRBD1; abundance: many; CDR3aa: CASSYSRTGDTSTDTQYF; CDR3nt: TGTGCCAGCAGTTACTCGCGGACAGGTGACACTAGCACAGATACGCAGTATTTT
j_gene: TRBJ1-2; v_gene: TRBV5-1; d_gene: -; abundance: many; CDR3aa: CASSLLEGANYGYTF; CDR3nt: TGCGCCAGCAGCTTGCTTGAAGGAGCCAACTATGGCTACACCTTC
j_gene: TRBJ2-5; v_gene: TRBV5-4; d_gene: -; abundance: few; CDR3aa: CASSLGLAGRETQYF; CDR3nt: TGTGCCAGCAGCTTGGGCCTAGCAGGGCGAGAGACCCAGTACTTC
j_gene: TRBJ2-3; v_gene: TRBV6-1; d_gene: TRBD1; abundance: many; CDR3aa: CASSALPGQVPSSTDTQYF; CDR3nt: TGTGCCAGCAGTGCCCTACCGGGACAGGTCCCCTCTAGCACAGATACGCAGTATTTT
j_gene: TRBJ2-1; v_gene: TRBV4-2; d_gene: TRBD2; abundance: -; CDR3aa: CASSQVGREGNEQFF; CDR3nt: TGTGCCAGCAGCCAAGTGGGTCGGGAGGGCAATGAGCAGTTCTTC
j_gene: TRBJ1-1; v_gene: TRBV7-2; d_gene: -; abundance: many; CDR3aa: CASSLVTAFTPAFF; CDR3nt: TGTGCCAGCAGCTTAGTGACAGCCTTTACGCCAGCTTTCTTT
j_gene: TRBJ1-5; v_gene: TRBV10-2; d_gene: -; abundance: many; CDR3aa: CASSEGQNQPQHF; CDR3nt: TGCGCCAGCAGTGAGGGACAAAATCAGCCCCAGCATTTT
j_gene: TRBJ2-7; v_gene: TRBV6-2/TRBV6-3; d_gene: -; abundance: many; CDR3aa: CASSLSGLYYF; CDR3nt: TGTGCCAGCAGTCTCTCGGGCCTTTACTACTTC
j_gene: TRBJ1-4; v_gene: TRBV20-1; d_gene: TRBD1; abundance: many; CDR3aa: CSASRQGAGEKLFF; CDR3nt: TGCAGTGCTTCCCGACAGGGGGCAGGAGAAAAACTGTTTTTT
j_gene: TRBJ2-7; v_gene: TRBV30; d_gene: -; abundance: many; CDR3aa: CAWRLRSSSYEQYF; CDR3nt: TGTGCCTGGAGGCTCAGGTCCAGCTCCTACGAGCAGTACTTC
j_gene: TRBJ2-1; v_gene: TRBV7-8; d_gene: -; abundance: many; CDR3aa: CASSLGWTDYNEQFF; CDR3nt: TGTGCCAGCAGCTTAGGTTGGACAGACTACAATGAGCAGTTCTTC
j_gene: TRBJ2-7; v_gene: TRBV5-1; d_gene: -; abundance: many; CDR3aa: CASSARAGSSYEQYF; CDR3nt: TGCGCCAGCAGCGCACGGGCCGGGAGCTCCTACGAGCAGTACTTC
j_gene: TRBJ1-1; v_gene: TRBV3-2; d_gene: -; abundance: once; CDR3aa: CASSRTTEKTEAFF; CDR3nt: TGTGCTAGCAGCCGAACGACAGAGAAGACTGAAGCTTTCTTT
j_gene: TRBJ2-3; v_gene: TRBV6-1; d_gene: -; abundance: many; CDR3aa: CASSPRVLVPDTQYF; CDR3nt: TGTGCCAGCAGTCCCAGGGTCCTGGTTCCTGATACGCAGTATTTT
j_gene: TRBJ1-1; v_gene: TRBV11-2; d_gene: -; abundance: many; CDR3aa: CASSSPTVNTEAFF; CDR3nt: TGTGCCAGCAGCTCTCCGACGGTGAACACTGAAGCTTTCTTT
j_gene: TRBJ2-3; v_gene: TRBV18; d_gene: -; abundance: many; CDR3aa: CASSPTGSIDTQYF; CDR3nt: TGTGCCAGCTCACCAACGGGGTCCATAGATACGCAGTATTTT
j_gene: TRBJ2-7; v_gene: TRBV6-1; d_gene: TRBD2; abundance: many; CDR3aa: CASSGGRAGSYEQYF; CDR3nt: TGTGCCAGCAGTGGGGGGAGGGCAGGGTCCTACGAGCAGTACTTC
j_gene: TRBJ2-3; v_gene: TRBV6-2/TRBV6-3; d_gene: TRBD2; abundance: many; CDR3aa: CASRRLAGGLSTDTQYF; CDR3nt: TGTGCCAGCAGACGACTAGCGGGGGGGCTCAGCACAGATACGCAGTATTTT
j_gene: TRBJ2-1; v_gene: TRBV13; d_gene: TRBD1; abundance: many; CDR3aa: CASSQLQGALFF; CDR3nt: TGTGCCAGCAGCCAACTACAGGGGGCGTTATTCTTC
j_gene: TRBJ1-3; v_gene: TRBV12-3/TRBV12-4; d_gene: TRBD1; abundance: many; CDR3aa: CASSRTGQPGNTIYF; CDR3nt: TGTGCCAGCAGTAGGACAGGGCAACCTGGAAACACCATATATTTT
j_gene: TRBJ2-7; v_gene: TRBV20-1; d_gene: TRBD1; abundance: many; CDR3aa: CSAVTGTVSEQYF; CDR3nt: TGCAGTGCCGTTACCGGGACAGTAAGCGAGCAGTACTTC
j_gene: TRBJ1-2; v_gene: TRBV20-1; d_gene: TRBD1; abundance: many; CDR3aa: CSAPRQGASGYTF; CDR3nt: TGCAGTGCTCCTCGTCAGGGGGCCTCTGGCTACACCTTC
j_gene: TRBJ2-1; v_gene: TRBV9; d_gene: -; abundance: many; CDR3aa: CASSVAGEGVDEQFF; CDR3nt: TGTGCCAGCAGCGTAGCAGGGGAGGGTGTCGATGAGCAGTTCTTC
j_gene: TRBJ2-1; v_gene: TRBV3-1; d_gene: -; abundance: many; CDR3aa: CASSRVIHEQFF; CDR3nt: TGTGCCAGCAGCCGAGTCATCCATGAGCAGTTCTTC
j_gene: TRBJ2-7; v_gene: TRBV20-1; d_gene: -; abundance: many; CDR3aa: CSARPGVRYEQYF; CDR3nt: TGCAGTGCTCGGCCAGGGGTGAGGTACGAGCAGTACTTC